One sample yielded the 4 T cell receptor beta chains listed below, sequenced in a study of control samples from healthy donors and cancer patients. Repertoires were generated with immunoSEQ multiplex PCR, while TCRdb's copy carries only in-frame clones and drops some. This table holds 150,000 to 200,000 clones, around 91% found once. Source material: blood. Receptor source: a young woman in good health.

This chain joins TRBV6-5 and TRBJ1-6; D ambiguous. Per the germline V gene, CDR1 is MNHEY and CDR2 is SVGAGI. CDR3 size: 14 residues. The V gene lost 2 bases and the J gene lost 6 bases, with 8 bases spanning the gap. The CDR3 sequence: CASSYTPGNSPLHF. The CDR3 nucleotides read TGTGCCAGCAGTTACACTCCCGGTAATTCACCCCTCCACTTT.

The J gene is TRBJ1-4, the V gene TRBV7-2, with D perhaps matching TRBD1 (6 bases). Germline loops: CDR1 SGHTA, CDR2 FQGNSA. The CDR3 runs to 13 residues. Trimming removed 5 bases from V and 5 bases from J, with 9 bases in between. As DNA, the CDR3 is TGTGCCAGCAGCCCCGACAGGAATGAAAAACTGTTTTTT. Translating it yields CASSPDRNEKLFF.

This clone was seen a few times. The chain employs TRBV6-4 and TRBJ2-2; 7 positions agree with TRBD1. The V and J ends lost 7 bases and 5 bases, in that order; junction bases with no gene match: 10. This CDR3 comprises 15 residues. Germline V gives CDR1 MRHNA, CDR2 SNTAGT. Written as DNA, the CDR3 is TGTGCCAGCACCCCGACAGGGTCGGAGACCGGGGAGCTGTTTTTT. It encodes CASTPTGSETGELFF.

This clone was observed a few times. The V gene is TRBV18, the J gene TRBJ1-2; D ambiguous. Germline CDR1 and CDR2: KGHSH and LQKENI. The CDR3 runs 13 residues. V lost 2 bases, J lost 0 bases, and 4 bases lay in between. The CDR3 reads CASSPGANYGYTF. DNA of the CDR3: TGTGCCAGCTCACCAGGGGCTAACTATGGCTACACCTTC.